The 18 T cell receptor beta chains given below trace back to one sample, sequenced in a study of blood T cell repertoires in COVID-19. Sequenced by immunoSEQ multiplex PCR; TCRdb stores in-frame clones only, minus some. The data show 200,000 to 250,000 clones, under 85% seen once. Material for sequencing was PBMCs or T cells enriched from blood (not recorded which). These receptors were taken from a man aged 60 to 75 who had recovered from COVID-19.

The chain employs TRBV3-1 (or the pseudogene TRBV3-2) and TRBJ2-1; 7 bases line up with TRBD2. The trim removed 4 bases at V and 0 bases at J, leaving 6 bases unmatched. This CDR3 comprises 16 residues. Germline V gives CDR1 LGHDT, CDR2 YNNKEL (reference sequence). In DNA form, the CDR3 reads TGTGCCAGCAGCCCCCCGGGGGGAGGCTCCTACAATGAGCAGTTCTTC. Its protein product is CASSPPGGGSYNEQFF.

V gene TRBV19 combines with J gene TRBJ2-2; D is ambiguous. V dropped 5 bases and J dropped 7 bases, with 8 bases sitting between them. Germline V gene lookup returns CDR1 LNHDA and CDR2 SQIVND (reference sequence). CDR3 size: 12 residues. Here the CDR3 DNA reads TGTGCCAGTAGTCCTAATTACGGGGAGCTGTTTTTT. Amino acids: CASSPNYGELFF.

The gene calls are TRBV2 and TRBJ1-1; TRBD1 matches at 11 bases. V lost 3 bases, J lost 5 bases, and 5 bases stayed unmatched. CDR1 SNHLY and CDR2 FYNNEI come from the germline V gene. This CDR3 is 15 amino acids long. The DNA of the CDR3 is TGTGCCAGCAGTGAGGACAGGGGGCGGAGAACTGAAGCTTTCTTT. Its protein is CASSEDRGRRTEAFF.

The J gene is TRBJ1-4, the V gene TRBV6-5, with no clear D. CDR1 and CDR2 from the germline V gene are MNHEY and SVGAGI. This CDR3 has 12 amino acids. V was clipped by 4 bases and J by 8 bases, with 8 bases between them. CDR3: CASSSQAEKLFF. In DNA form, the CDR3 reads TGTGCCAGCAGTTCCCAGGCAGAAAAACTGTTTTTT.

The V call is TRBV19, the J call TRBJ1-1; 8 positions agree with TRBD1. This CDR3 region has 15 residues. The trim removed 6 bases at V and 4 bases at J, leaving 10 bases unmatched. The germline V gene has CDR1 LNHDA and CDR2 SQIVND (reference sequence). The chain's CDR3 is CASSQPDRDGTEAFF. The CDR3 region has the DNA TGTGCCAGTAGCCAACCGGACAGGGATGGCACTGAAGCTTTCTTT.

The rearrangement uses TRBV5-5 and TRBJ1-2, with D possibly TRBD1 on 6 matching bases. CDR1 SGHKS and CDR2 YYEKEE come from the germline V gene (reference sequence). CDR3 length: 16 amino acids. V was pared by 1 base and J by 0 bases, with 13 bases between. The DNA of the CDR3 is TGTGCCAGCAGCTTGATGGGGGCGTTGGCTAACTATGGCTACACCTTC. Its translation: CASSLMGALANYGYTF.

The V gene is TRBV10-3, the J gene TRBJ1-3; 8 bases are shared with TRBD1. The CDR3 runs 15 residues. The V gene's germline CDR1 is ENHRY and CDR2 SYGVKD. Losses at the gene ends were 6 bases for V and 0 bases for J; bases not matched to a gene: 4. For the CDR3, the DNA is TGTGCCATCAGCCAGGGGGCGAGCTCTGGAAACACCATATATTTT. It specifies CAISQGASSGNTIYF.

This CDR3 reads CAISGTSGGSSYNEQFF. The CDR3, as DNA: TGTGCCATCAGCGGGACTAGCGGGGGTAGCTCCTACAATGAGCAGTTCTTC. The V and J genes are TRBV10-3 and TRBJ2-1, with TRBD2 matching over 14 bases. This CDR3 spans 17 amino acids. Germline assignment: CDR1 ENHRY and CDR2 SYGVKD. Germline trimming cut 6 bases from V and 0 bases from J; bases unmatched to any gene: 4.

This clone was picked up one time. The genes are TRBV12-3 or TRBV12-4 and TRBJ2-5; 8 nucleotides align to TRBD2. The CDR3 loop spans 12 amino acids. V lost 5 bases, J lost 7 bases, and 3 bases stayed unmatched. The CDR3 coding sequence is TGTGCCAGCAGTACCCTAGCGGGGACCCAGTACTTC. Translation gives CASSTLAGTQYF.

The chain combines TRBV5-6 with TRBJ1-2; D is possibly TRBD1 (5 bases). This CDR3 contains 13 residues. Trimming cost V 0 bases and J 5 bases, with 8 bases left between them. Germline V gene lookup returns CDR1 SGHDT and CDR2 YYEEEE. The CDR3 sequence: CASSLGQMYGYTF. CDR3 DNA sequence: TGTGCCAGCAGCTTGGGACAGATGTATGGCTACACCTTC.

The gene calls are TRBV6-5 and TRBJ2-7, with no clear D. The CDR3 runs 16 residues. CDR1 and CDR2 (germline): MNHEY, SVGAGI. V lost 3 bases and J 5 bases, leaving 20 bases between the germline ends. In DNA form, the CDR3 reads TGTGCCAGCAGTTATTTTACCCGTACATTTTCGCACGAGCAGTACTTC. As protein: CASSYFTRTFSHEQYF.

The sample holds a few counts of this clone. V usage is TRBV7-2 and J usage is TRBJ2-7, with TRBD1 matching over 10 bases. Trimming removed 0 bases from V and 2 bases from J; junction bases left unmatched: 1. Germline assignment: CDR1 SGHTA and CDR2 FQGNSA. The CDR3 has 15 amino acids. In nucleotides, the CDR3 is TGTGCCAGCAGCTTAGCCGGGACAGGGGCCTACGAGCAGTACTTC. It specifies CASSLAGTGAYEQYF.

The genes are TRBV7-9 and TRBJ1-1; 11 bases line up with TRBD1. In germline, CDR1 is SEHNR, CDR2 FQNEAQ (reference sequence). V dropped 6 bases and J dropped 4; count of bases not matched to a gene: 4. The CDR3 sequence is 14 residues long. The CDR3 DNA follows: TGTGCCAGCAGAGGGACAGGGGGAGGCACTGAAGCTTTCTTT. It codes for CASRGTGGGTEAFF. Based on the CDR3 plus reference TRBV7-9 and TRBJ1-1, the full variable domain is DTGVSQNPRHKITKRGQNVTFRCDPISEHNRLYWYRQTLGQGPEFLTYFQNEAQLEKSRLLSDRFSAERPKGSFSTLEIQRTEQGDSAMYLCASRGTGGGTEAFFGQGTRLTVV.

On this clone: Here the CDR3 omits its conserved ending phenylalanine or tryptophan, so a read error is the likely source. The limits of the CDR3 on the DNA are not certain, so only TCRdb's listed CDR3 is given. The gene calls are TRBV9 and TRBJ2-7; TRBD1, the table's D call, was not compared with the DNA. Germline CDR1 and CDR2: SGDLS and YYNGEE. The CDR3 length equals 9 residues, ends included. The CDR3 spells CASSAGHLS.

J is TRBJ2-7 and V is TRBV27, with 10 bases identical to TRBD2. This CDR3 spans 15 amino acids. V lost 4 bases, J lost 4 bases, and 7 bases stayed unmatched. Germline assignment: CDR1 MNHEY and CDR2 SMNVEV (reference sequence). CDR3 sequence reads: CASSYASGGIYEQYF. In nucleotides, the CDR3 is TGTGCCAGCAGTTACGCTAGCGGGGGAATTTACGAGCAGTACTTC.

The chain has TRBV25-1 and TRBJ2-5; TRBD1 aligns across 11 bases. Trimming took 6 bases from V and 5 from J; bases not matched to a gene: 8. CDR3 length: 15 residues. Germline loops: CDR1 MGHDK, CDR2 SYGVNS. The CDR3 reads CASRAGTGGWETQYF. Here the CDR3 DNA reads TGTGCCAGCAGAGCTGGGACAGGGGGGTGGGAGACCCAGTACTTC.

The chain employs TRBV10-3 and TRBJ1-2; no clear D. Trimming left V 3 bases short and J 0 bases short, with 8 bases between. The CDR3 length is 14 residues. CDR1 is ENHRY, CDR2 SYGVKD, per germline. CDR3 sequence (DNA): TGTGCCATCAGTGACTCAGTTGCTAACTATGGCTACACCTTC. Protein sequence: CAISDSVANYGYTF.

The gene calls are TRBV2 and TRBJ2-3; TRBD1 aligns across 12 bases. After removal of 5 bases from V and 4 bases from J, the junction contained 4 bases not matched to a gene. Germline CDR1 SNHLY, CDR2 FYNNEI. The length of the CDR3 is 15 residues. CDR3 nucleotides: TGTGCCAGCAGTTGGGACAGGGGGCGCCCAGATACGCAGTATTTT. Translating gives CASSWDRGRPDTQYF.